This section outlines one T cell receptor (beta chain) sequence together with its context. The antigen remains unidentified. Measured with immunoSEQ multiplex PCR; TCRdb has only the in-frame clones, and not every one. Found here are about 280,000 clones, 80% to 90% of them singletons; the top ten hold roughly 0.99%. The data were taken from a study of cytomegalovirus exposure and HLA in healthy donors. Study-level results: Rarity held for most TCR sequences, but there were some public TCRs that occurred in many donors.

The CDR3 has 15 amino acids. Germline loops: CDR1 SGHDT, CDR2 YYEEEE. V gave up 0 bases and J gave up 2 bases, with 9 bases separating them. The sample taken for sequencing was PBMCs. This sequence was found in a woman between 18 and 30 years old in good health and CMV-seronegative. This sequence joins TRBV5-6 and TRBJ1-5; possible D gene TRBD1, 6 bases. CDR3 sequence: CASSLEGDGNQPQHF. The CDR3, as DNA: TGTGCCAGCAGCTTGGAGGGGGATGGCAATCAGCCCCAGCATTTT.